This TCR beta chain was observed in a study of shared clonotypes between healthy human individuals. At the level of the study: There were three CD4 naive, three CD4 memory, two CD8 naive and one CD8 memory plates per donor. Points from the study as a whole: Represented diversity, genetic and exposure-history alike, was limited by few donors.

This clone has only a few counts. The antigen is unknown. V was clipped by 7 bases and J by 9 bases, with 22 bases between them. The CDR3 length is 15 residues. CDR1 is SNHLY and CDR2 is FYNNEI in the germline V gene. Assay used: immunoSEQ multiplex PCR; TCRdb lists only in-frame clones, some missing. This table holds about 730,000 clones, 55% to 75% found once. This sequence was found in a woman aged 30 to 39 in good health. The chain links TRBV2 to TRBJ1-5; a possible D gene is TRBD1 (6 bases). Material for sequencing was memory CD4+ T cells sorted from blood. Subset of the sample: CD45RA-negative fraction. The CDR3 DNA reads TGTGCCAGCAATCAGGGGCCGGGGGGACCGGGGCCCCAGCATTTT. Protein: CASNQGPGGPGPQHF.